A few counts support the clone carrying this TCR beta chain. The record originates from a study of early T cells in non-severe SARS-CoV-2 infection. MiXCR, run by TCRdb on the 5' RACE reads, gives a single entry per CDR3 protein. Seen here are 52,000 or so distinct CDR3 sequences, 5.5% to 8.5% observed once, and the top ten hold 5.8%. The sequences come from whole blood, collected at baseline. This receptor was identified in an adult who was a healthcare worker with PCR-confirmed SARS-CoV-2 infection or an uninfected control (not recorded which).

CDR3 in amino acids: CSASMTGDSYEQYF. The CDR3 bases are TGCAGTGCTAGCATGACAGGGGACTCCTACGAGCAGTACTTC. The genes are TRBV20-1 and TRBJ2-7; 8 bases match TRBD1. The germline V gene has CDR1 DFQATT and CDR2 SNEGSKA (reference sequence). After removal of 3 bases from V and 0 bases from J, the junction contained 4 bases not matched to a gene. The CDR3 extends over 14 amino acids.